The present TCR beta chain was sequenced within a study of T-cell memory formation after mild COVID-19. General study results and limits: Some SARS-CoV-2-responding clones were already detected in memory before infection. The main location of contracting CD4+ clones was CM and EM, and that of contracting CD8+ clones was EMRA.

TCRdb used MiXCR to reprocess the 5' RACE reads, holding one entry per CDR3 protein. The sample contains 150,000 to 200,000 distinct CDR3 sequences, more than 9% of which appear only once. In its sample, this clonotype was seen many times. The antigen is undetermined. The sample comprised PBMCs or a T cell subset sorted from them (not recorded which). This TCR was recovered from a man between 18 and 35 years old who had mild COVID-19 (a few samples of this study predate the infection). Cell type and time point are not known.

The chain's CDR3 is CASSPDGGQGALHGYTF. The CDR3 DNA reads as TGCGCCAGCAGCCCAGATGGAGGACAGGGTGCTCTCCATGGCTACACCTTC. The genes are TRBV4-1 and TRBJ1-2; 8 bases fit TRBD1. V shed 4 bases and J 6 bases; nucleotides not matched to a gene: 16. The CDR3 runs 17 residues. Germline CDR1 reads MGHRA; CDR2 reads YSYEKL.